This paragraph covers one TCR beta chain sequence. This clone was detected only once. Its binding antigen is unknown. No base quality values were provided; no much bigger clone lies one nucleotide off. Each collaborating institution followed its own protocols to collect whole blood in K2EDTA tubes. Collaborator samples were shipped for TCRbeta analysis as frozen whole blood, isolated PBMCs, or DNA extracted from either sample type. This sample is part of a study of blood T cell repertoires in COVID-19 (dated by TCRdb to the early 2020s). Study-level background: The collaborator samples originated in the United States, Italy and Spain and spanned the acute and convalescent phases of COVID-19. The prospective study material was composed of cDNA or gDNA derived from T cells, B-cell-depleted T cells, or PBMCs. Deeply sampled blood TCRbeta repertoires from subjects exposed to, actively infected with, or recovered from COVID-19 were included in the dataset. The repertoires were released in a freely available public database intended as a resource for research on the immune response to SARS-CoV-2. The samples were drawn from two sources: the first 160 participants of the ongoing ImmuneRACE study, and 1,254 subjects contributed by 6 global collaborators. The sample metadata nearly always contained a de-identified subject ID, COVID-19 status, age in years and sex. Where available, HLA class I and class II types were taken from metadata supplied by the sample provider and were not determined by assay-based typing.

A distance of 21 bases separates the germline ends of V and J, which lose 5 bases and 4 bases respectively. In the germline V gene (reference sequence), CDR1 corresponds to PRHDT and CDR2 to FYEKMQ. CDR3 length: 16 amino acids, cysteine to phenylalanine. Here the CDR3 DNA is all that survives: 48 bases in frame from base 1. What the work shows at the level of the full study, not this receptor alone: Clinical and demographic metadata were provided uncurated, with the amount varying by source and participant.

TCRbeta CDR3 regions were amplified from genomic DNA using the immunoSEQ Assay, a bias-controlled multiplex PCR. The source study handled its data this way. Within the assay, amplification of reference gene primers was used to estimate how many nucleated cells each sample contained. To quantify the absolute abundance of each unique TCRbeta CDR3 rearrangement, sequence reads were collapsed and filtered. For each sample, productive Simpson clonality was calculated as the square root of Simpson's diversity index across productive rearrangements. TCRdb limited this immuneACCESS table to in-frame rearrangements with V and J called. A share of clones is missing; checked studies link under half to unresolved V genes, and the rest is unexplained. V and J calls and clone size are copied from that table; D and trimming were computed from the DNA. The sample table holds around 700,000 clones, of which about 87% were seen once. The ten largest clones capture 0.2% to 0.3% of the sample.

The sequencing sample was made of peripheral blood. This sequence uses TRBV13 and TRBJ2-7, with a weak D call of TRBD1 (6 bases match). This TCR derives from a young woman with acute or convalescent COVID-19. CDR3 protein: CASSTKSGATVYEQYF. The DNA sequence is TGTGCCAGCAGCACAAAGTCAGGGGCGACAGTTTACGAGCAGTACTTC.